This T cell receptor beta chain appears in the sequencing data of a study of blood T cell repertoires in COVID-19. About the study: The United States, Italy and Spain provided the acute and convalescent COVID-19 samples. From T cells, B-cell-depleted T cells, or PBMCs came the material, which was cDNA or gDNA.

In the study's own analysis: Amplified reference gene primers provided the basis for estimating nucleated cell counts. The repertoire was sequenced with immunoSEQ multiplex PCR; TCRdb's copy has only in-frame clones and lacks some. V, J and clone size reflect that table, while D and trimming were determined from the DNA. This sample carries about 100,000 clones, around 66% of them seen once, and the ten largest clones take roughly 6%. There are 14 residues in the CDR3. Germline V gives CDR1 MNHNS, CDR2 SASEGT. V lost 2 bases and J lost 2, with 7 bases in between. The chain employs TRBV6-1 and TRBJ1-3, with D unclear. This TCR was sampled from a man older than 75 with acute or convalescent COVID-19. The sequenced sample consisted of peripheral blood. For the CDR3, the DNA is TGTGCCAGCAGTGAAAGGAGCACTGGAAACACCATATATTTT. Its translation: CASSERSTGNTIYF.